This T cell receptor (beta chain) was sequenced during a study of blood T cell repertoires in COVID-19. In the study overall: T cells, B-cell-depleted T cells, or PBMCs supplied cDNA or gDNA.

This clone was seen many times. Living in roughly 25 US areas, the participants were between roughly 18 and 89 years of age. Exposed volunteers were people who met a COVID-19 case within 2 weeks before study entry. The V gene's germline CDR1 is MDHEN and CDR2 SYDVKM. Trimming took off 8 bases at V and 3 bases at J, with 13 bases between the two ends. The CDR3 length is 13 residues. Original methodology: Cell counts per sample came from amplifying reference gene primers. The assay was immunoSEQ multiplex PCR, and TCRdb's table has in-frame clones only and misses some. V and J calls and clone size are copied from that table; D and trimming were computed from the DNA. The sample includes about 250,000 clones, roughly 80% seen only once; the top ten take less than 5.5%.

The sequencing sample was made of PBMCs or T cells enriched from blood (not recorded which). The V call is TRBV28, the J call TRBJ1-2; maybe TRBD1 (5 bases). The TCR originated in a middle-aged man who had been exposed to COVID-19. This CDR3 reads CASGARQYYGYTF. DNA of the CDR3: TGTGCCAGCGGGGCACGCCAATACTATGGCTACACCTTC.